These 24 T cell receptor beta chains originate from one sample sequenced in a study of molecular identifiers for immune sequencing clone quantification. TCRdb recomputed calls from the PCR reads with MiXCR, one row per CDR3 protein. The table lists 460,000 or so distinct CDR3 sequences, 25% of them singletons. The specimen was naive CD8+ T cells from blood, with Jurkat cell RNA spiked in. Noted subset: FACS-sorted CD8+CD4-CCR7+CD45RA+ naive T cells. The receptors come from a human donor in good health. Some libraries in this study had Jurkat cell RNA spiked in.

Comment on this clonotype: One junction end disagrees with the germline gene, perhaps due to a read error. The chain combines TRBV20-1 with TRBJ2-7, with a weak D call TRBD1 (6 bases). The CDR3 consists of 13 residues. The germline CDR1 and CDR2 sequences are DFQATT and SNEGSKA (reference sequence). In DNA form, the CDR3 reads TGCAGTGCTAGGGGGGCCAGGGTCTACGCGCAGTACTTC. Translation gives CSARGARVYAQYF.

The chain joins TRBV29-1 to TRBJ2-1; D might be TRBD1 (6 bases). The CDR3 contains 13 residues. V was shortened by 3 bases and J by 3 bases, with 9 bases between the two germline ends. CDR1 and CDR2 from the germline V gene are SQVTM and ANQGSEA. CDR3 sequence (DNA): TGCAGCGTTGAGGTGGACAGCTACAATGAGCAGTTCTTC. Amino acids: CSVEVDSYNEQFF.

Many counts were recorded for this clonotype. The genes are TRBV20-1 and TRBJ2-3; 13 bases line up with TRBD2. Per the germline V gene, CDR1 is DFQATT and CDR2 is SNEGSKA (reference sequence). The CDR3 sequence is 17 residues long. V lost 0 bases and J lost 0; bases outside the gene matches: 3. This chain's CDR3 is CSARDGTSGVSTDTQYF. DNA of the CDR3: TGCAGTGCTAGAGATGGGACTAGCGGGGTTAGCACAGATACGCAGTATTTT.

In this sample, this clonotype turned up many times. The V call is TRBV28, the J call TRBJ1-5; no clear D. This CDR3 has 13 amino acids. From germline, CDR1 is MDHEN and CDR2 SYDVKM. The V gene lost 7 bases and the J gene lost 0 bases, with 7 bases spanning the gap. The CDR3 protein is CASNPYSNQPQHF. For the CDR3, the DNA is TGTGCCAGCAATCCTTATAGCAATCAGCCCCAGCATTTT.

The V call is TRBV11-3, the J call TRBJ2-1; 11 nucleotides match TRBD1. CDR3 length: 14 amino acids. From germline, CDR1 is SGHNT and CDR2 YENEEA. The ends lost 4 bases at V and 9 bases at J; junction bases unmatched: 5. The CDR3 DNA follows: TGTGCCAGCAGCTCGCGGACAGGGGGCAGTGAGCAGTTCTTC. Protein sequence: CASSSRTGGSEQFF.

To note about this clonotype: A clone one base away is much larger, so this may be a read error. This chain joins TRBV12-3 or TRBV12-4 and TRBJ2-3; D unresolved. The CDR3 totals 15 residues. The V end lost 5 bases, the J end lost 1 base, and 13 bases lay between the germline ends. CDR3: CASSPGKAGTDTQYF. DNA for the CDR3: TGTGCCAGCAGTCCCGGCAAAGCTGGCACAGATACGCAGTATTTT.

For this clonotype: One end of the junction fails to match germline, which may point to a read error. The genes are TRBV7-2 and TRBJ2-5, with 11 nucleotides matching TRBD2. This CDR3 region has 15 residues. Germline CDR1 is SGHTA and CDR2 is FQGNSA. The CDR3 sequence: CASRLGSGGEETQYF. The DNA of the CDR3 is TGTGCCAGCCGCTTGGGTAGCGGGGGGGAAGAGACCCAGTACTTC.

This clonotype was detected many times. The chain links TRBV30 to TRBJ2-7, with TRBD2 matching over 14 bases. This CDR3 is built from 14 residues. The germline V gene has CDR1 GTSNPN and CDR2 SVGIG (reference sequence). V was pared by 5 bases and J by 6 bases, with 6 bases of the junction left unmatched. CDR3 protein: CAWGTSGSTVEQYF. The CDR3 DNA reads as TGTGCCTGGGGGACTAGCGGGAGTACGGTCGAGCAGTACTTC.

Of note for this clonotype: A read error may be the cause here, since a much bigger clone is one base away. The chain combines TRBV4-1 with TRBJ2-3; D gene ambiguous. The germline V gene encodes CDR1 MGHRA and CDR2 YSYEKL. The CDR3 covers 13 residues. Trimming stripped 8 bases from V and 6 bases from J, with 15 bases between. The CDR3 bases are TGCGCCAGCCGCCCAGCCCCAATGGATACGCAGTATTTT. As protein: CASRPAPMDTQYF.

Worth noting for this clonotype: Germline and junction disagree at one end, which may indicate a read error. V is TRBV27 and J is TRBJ1-1, with TRBD1 as a possible D gene (5 bases). This CDR3 contains 15 residues. The germline V gene encodes CDR1 MNHEY and CDR2 SMNVEV (reference sequence). DNA of the CDR3: TGTGCCAGCAGTTTATTGTGGGGCGGCGGTCCTGAAGCTCTCTTT. This encodes CASSLLWGGGPEALF.

This clonotype occurred a few times. The genes are TRBV5-4 and TRBJ1-5; D is unclear. The germline CDR1 and CDR2 sequences are SGHNT and YYREEE (reference sequence). Between the trimmed V and J ends, which lost 2 bases and 3 bases, there was a span of 15 bases. This CDR3 contains 16 residues. The CDR3 DNA sequence: TGTGCCAGCAGCTTCTATGGGCAGCCACTCAATCAGCCCCAGCATTTT. Protein: CASSFYGQPLNQPQHF.

There are a few counts of this clonotype. The DNA is left out, because the CDR3 cannot be placed on it with certainty; the CDR3 is given as TCRdb lists it. The chain recombines TRBV7-5 with TRBJ2-7. TRBV7-5 is classified as a pseudogene. From its first to its last residue, the CDR3 has 16 amino acids. CDR3 residues: CISVPEARTDTYEQYF.

Points on this clonotype: One base away lies a much larger clone, so this may be a sequencing read error. The gene calls are TRBV28 and TRBJ2-3; 7 positions match TRBD1. The CDR3 spans 16 residues. Trimming took 3 bases from V and 1 from J; bases not matched to a gene: 7. Per germline, CDR1 MDHEN and CDR2 SYDVKM. This CDR3 reads CASSLGTVGGTDTQYF. Written as DNA, the CDR3 is TGTGCCAGCAGTTTGGGGACAGTTGGTGGCACAGATACGCAGTATTTT. The full variable domain, in which reference TRBV28 and TRBJ2-3 provide the parts outside the CDR3, is DVKVTQSSRYLVKRTGEKVFLECVQDMDHENMFWYRQDPGLGLRLIYFSYDVKMKEKGDIPEGYSVSREKKERFSLILESASTNQTSMYLCASSLGTVGGTDTQYFGPGTRLTVL.

The table lists this clonotype with a few counts. This chain uses TRBV6-5 with TRBJ2-2; TRBD2 aligns across 13 bases. CDR3 length: 16 residues. V lost 5 bases, J lost 7 bases, and 7 bases stayed unmatched. Germline V gene data show CDR1 as MNHEY and CDR2 as SVGAGI. CDR3: CASSQLAGGQGGELFF. For the CDR3, the DNA is TGTGCCAGCAGTCAACTAGCGGGGGGGCAGGGCGGGGAGCTGTTTTTT.

This clonotype occurred a few times. The J gene is TRBJ1-6, the V gene TRBV27, with a weak D call TRBD1 (5 bases). The CDR3 covers 15 residues. Germline CDR1 is MNHEY and CDR2 is SMNVEV (reference sequence). Trimming removed 6 bases from V and 7 bases from J, with 16 bases in between. This CDR3 reads CASSPLGGVNSPLHF. In DNA form, the CDR3 reads TGTGCCAGCAGCCCCCTTGGGGGGGTGAATTCACCCCTCCACTTT.

The table lists this clonotype with a few counts. V is TRBV2 and J is TRBJ1-4, with 8 positions matching TRBD1. V was pared by 8 bases and J by 5 bases, with 7 bases of the junction left unmatched. This CDR3 comprises 14 residues. CDR1 and CDR2 from the germline V gene are SNHLY and FYNNEI. CDR3 loop: CASVVGTGNEKLFF. CDR3 DNA: TGTGCCAGCGTTGTGGGGACAGGAAATGAAAAACTGTTTTTT.

Ten or more counts support this clonotype. The rearrangement uses TRBV2 and TRBJ1-1; D is unclear. The CDR3 is 13 amino acids. V was pared by 7 bases and J by 0 bases, with 9 bases between. Germline V gene sequence: CDR1 SNHLY, CDR2 FYNNEI. The CDR3 nucleotides read TGTGCCAGCACTGGGTCCCTGAACACTGAAGCTTTCTTT. Residues: CASTGSLNTEAFF.

In the case of this clonotype: This could be a read error, since a much larger clone is one nucleotide away. The V and J genes are TRBV7-9 and TRBJ2-7; D may be TRBD2 (6 bases). The CDR3 extends over 13 amino acids. The V gene's germline CDR1 is SEHNR and CDR2 FQNEAQ (reference sequence). The ends were cut back, 2 bases at V and 8 bases at J, with 13 bases in the middle. The CDR3 DNA reads as TGTGCCAGCAGCTTATTCGGAGGGGTCAAGCAGTACTTC. Residues: CASSLFGGVKQYF.

The chain is built from TRBV7-9 and TRBJ1-6, with D unresolved. V dropped 5 bases and J dropped 9 bases, with 14 bases sitting between them. The CDR3 is 14 residues long. Germline lookup yields CDR1 SEHNR and CDR2 FQNEAQ (reference sequence). CDR3 DNA sequence: TGTGCCAGCAGCCGGGTCTTACTTGGTTCACCCCTCCACTTT. It is translated as CASSRVLLGSPLHF.

For this clonotype: Possible read error: a much larger clone is one base away. The chain uses TRBV13 and TRBJ1-2; the D is unclear. The CDR3 covers 12 residues. CDR1 and CDR2 from the germline V gene are PRHDT and FYEKMQ (reference sequence). DNA for the CDR3: TGTGCCAGCAGCTTAGGTTATGCTGGCCACACCTTC. Translated: CASSLGYAGHTF.

The V and J genes are TRBV27 and TRBJ2-2; D is possibly TRBD2 (5 bases). The CDR3 covers 15 residues. In germline, CDR1 is MNHEY, CDR2 SMNVEV (reference sequence). Trimming removed 4 bases from V and 6 bases from J, with 15 bases in between. The CDR3 is CASSSQLGNAGELFF. Written as DNA, the CDR3 is TGTGCCAGCAGTTCCCAACTAGGAAACGCCGGGGAGCTGTTTTTT.

About this clonotype: At one of its ends the junction is not consistent with the germline gene, which may arise from a read error. The V gene is TRBV23-1, the J gene TRBJ2-6; D is possibly TRBD1 (5 bases). TRBV23-1 is an ORF for which the function is uncertain. The CDR3 sequence is 19 residues long. The CDR3 bases are TGCGCCCGCCGTCAGGGAACCGGGCCCGGCCCCTCTGGGGCCCCCGTCCTGCCTTTC. Protein sequence: CARRQGTGPGPSGAPVLPF.

This chain uses TRBV20-1 with TRBJ2-7; tentatively, D is TRBD1 (5 bases). Trimming shortened V by 6 bases and J by 4 bases, and 10 bases separated the two germline ends. Germline-derived CDR1 and CDR2 are DFQATT and SNEGSKA (reference sequence). This CDR3 region has 11 residues. The CDR3 loop reads CSAKQVYEQYF. The DNA of the CDR3 is TGCAGTGCGAAACAGGTTTACGAGCAGTACTTC.

This clonotype has a single count. The junction departs from germline at one end; a sequencing error may be responsible. V gene TRBV5-6 combines with J gene TRBJ2-3; TRBD2 aligns across 10 bases. Germline assignment: CDR1 SGHDT and CDR2 YYEEEE. The CDR3 spans 16 residues. The CDR3 region has the DNA TGTGCCAGCAGCTTGGGTGTAGCGGGGGGCCATCGGCCGCAGTGTTTT. Its translation is CASSLGVAGGHRPQCF.